The 15 T cell receptor beta chains presented below share a single source sample, sequenced in a study of T cells after yellow fever vaccination. MiXCR, run by TCRdb on the 5' RACE reads, gives a single entry per CDR3 protein. The sample has roughly 250,000 distinct CDR3 sequences; 13% are singletons. The material sequenced was CD4+ T cells sorted from PBMCs, taken 45 days after the yellow fever booster vaccination. The receptors here all came from a young man who received the YFV17D yellow fever vaccine.

This clonotype appeared a few times. Here the CDR3 reads CASSIGQPGANVLTF. CDR3 nucleotide sequence: TGTGCCAGTAGTATCGGGCAGCCTGGGGCCAACGTCCTGACTTTC. The rearrangement links TRBV19 to TRBJ2-6; D remains unclear. Trimming removed 3 bases at V and 2 bases at J, with 8 bases between. In germline, CDR1 is LNHDA, CDR2 SQIVND (reference sequence). The CDR3 is made up of 15 amino acids. Full variable domain (missing parts from reference TRBV19 and TRBJ2-6): DGGITQSPKYLFRKEGQNVTLSCEQNLNHDAMYWYRQDPGQGLRLIYYSQIVNDFQKGDIAEGYSVSREKKESFPLTVTSAQKNPTAFYLCASSIGQPGANVLTFGAGSRLTVL.

The genes are TRBV15 and TRBJ2-1; the match to TRBD2 covers 12 bases. Per germline, CDR1 LNHNV and CDR2 YYDKDF (reference sequence). This CDR3 region has 17 residues. V was clipped by 0 bases and J by 8 bases; unmatched bases: 8. The CDR3 reads CATSREKATSGSYEQFF. DNA of the CDR3: TGTGCCACCAGCAGAGAAAAAGCGACTAGCGGGAGCTATGAGCAGTTCTTC. The complete variable domain, with remaining parts taken from reference TRBV15 and TRBJ2-1, reads DAMVIQNPRYQVTQFGKPVTLSCSQTLNHNVMYWYQQKSSQAPKLLFHYYDKDFNNEADTPDNFQSRRPNTSFCFLDIRSPGLGDTAMYLCATSREKATSGSYEQFFGPGTRLTVL.

V usage is TRBV20-1 and J usage is TRBJ1-5; D gene unclear. Germline V gene sequence: CDR1 DFQATT, CDR2 SNEGSKA (reference sequence). The length of the CDR3 is 15 residues. V was trimmed by 6 bases and J by 1 base, leaving 16 bases between them. CDR3 amino acids: CSASRGLGSNQPQHF. CDR3 nucleotide sequence: TGCAGTGCCAGCCGGGGTCTCGGGAGCAATCAGCCCCAGCATTTT.

The gene calls are TRBV9 and TRBJ2-5; 8 bases are shared with TRBD2. CDR1 and CDR2 (germline): SGDLS, YYNGEE. There are 14 residues in the CDR3. V lost 3 bases to trimming and J lost 1 base; unmatched junction nucleotides: 2. Here the CDR3 DNA reads TGTGCCAGCAGCGGCGGGGGGCCCCAAGAGACCCAGTACTTC. Protein product: CASSGGGPQETQYF.

The table lists this clonotype with many counts. The V call is TRBV20-1, the J call TRBJ2-7; the D gene could be TRBD1 or TRBD2 (7 bases each). The CDR3 has 12 residues. Germline V lookup: CDR1 DFQATT, CDR2 SNEGSKA (reference sequence). Trimming took off 6 bases at V and 5 bases at J, with 14 bases between the two ends. CDR3 in DNA: TGCAGTGCAGCGGGACAGTTAAACGAGCAGTACTTC. It yields the protein CSAAGQLNEQYF.

V usage is TRBV27 and J usage is TRBJ2-5, with 7 bases fitting TRBD2. CDR1 MNHEY and CDR2 SMNVEV come from the germline V gene (reference sequence). The CDR3 has 14 residues. V lost 6 bases and J lost 4; bases outside the gene matches: 8. The CDR3 is CASRGLSSLETQYF. In DNA form, the CDR3 reads TGTGCCAGCAGGGGACTATCCTCATTAGAGACCCAGTACTTC.

The table lists this clonotype with a few counts. The chain is built from TRBV10-3 and TRBJ1-1; maybe TRBD1 (6 bases). The germline V gene encodes CDR1 ENHRY and CDR2 SYGVKD. The CDR3 is made up of 13 amino acids. With 9 bases removed from V and 5 bases from J, the gap between germline ends came to 16 bases. For the CDR3, the DNA is TGTGCCATACGGGACATTCGAAGGACTGAAGCTTTCTTT. This codes for CAIRDIRRTEAFF.

J is TRBJ2-7 and V is TRBV18; unclear D gene. Trimming took 6 bases from V and 3 from J, leaving 12 bases between them. The CDR3 consists of 13 residues. CDR1 is KGHSH, CDR2 LQKENI, per germline. The CDR3 here is CASSWGSDYEQYF. The CDR3 DNA follows: TGTGCCAGCTCCTGGGGATCAGACTACGAGCAGTACTTC.

Only a few counts were recorded for this clonotype. The chain recombines TRBV5-1 with TRBJ2-2, with D possibly called TRBD1 or TRBD2 (5 bases each). This CDR3 region has 13 residues. Trimming shortened V by 10 bases and J by 1 base, and 11 bases separated the two germline ends. Per the germline V gene, CDR1 is SGHRS and CDR2 is YFSETQ. The CDR3 region is CACGQGNTGELFF. CDR3 sequence (DNA): TGCGCCTGCGGGCAGGGGAACACCGGGGAGCTGTTTTTT.

The chain employs TRBV12-3 or TRBV12-4 and TRBJ2-5, with D hard to call. V shed 3 bases and J shed 2 bases, with 10 bases lying between them. This CDR3 region has 14 residues. CDR3 in DNA: TGTGCCAGCAGTTTGTCGGCAGTACAAGAGACCCAGTACTTC. Encoded protein: CASSLSAVQETQYF.

This clonotype has more than one count but fewer than ten. V is TRBV12-3 or TRBV12-4 and J is TRBJ2-7; D ambiguous. With 2 bases removed from V and 3 bases from J, the gap between germline ends came to 11 bases. The CDR3 runs 14 residues. The chain's CDR3 is CASSLYGISYEQYF. In nucleotides, the CDR3 is TGTGCCAGCAGTTTATATGGTATTAGCTACGAGCAGTACTTC.

This clonotype was seen many times. This chain links TRBV29-1 with TRBJ1-2; D might be TRBD1 (5 bases). The CDR3 has 11 residues. Germline V gene sequence: CDR1 SQVTM, CDR2 ANQGSEA. V was pared by 4 bases and J by 7 bases, with 10 bases between. The CDR3 reads CSVGGQGGYTF. Here the CDR3 DNA reads TGCAGCGTTGGTGGCCAGGGTGGCTACACCTTC.

V usage is TRBV3-1 and J usage is TRBJ2-5, with D perhaps matching TRBD1 (5 bases). There are 14 residues in the CDR3. The V and J ends lost 0 bases and 4 bases respectively, with 9 bases between them. The germline V gene encodes CDR1 LGHDT and CDR2 YNNKEL (reference sequence). For the CDR3, the DNA is TGTGCCAGCAGCCAAGACCCAGGGCGAGAGACCCAGTACTTC. Its translation: CASSQDPGRETQYF.

The table lists this clonotype with a few counts. The CDR3 sequence: CSVDGGQETQYF. The CDR3 DNA reads TGCAGCGTTGACGGGGGGCAAGAGACCCAGTACTTC. The chain employs TRBV29-1 and TRBJ2-5, with 7 bases matching TRBD2. The germline V gene has CDR1 SQVTM and CDR2 ANQGSEA. The ends lost 3 bases at V and 2 bases at J; junction bases unmatched: 0. The CDR3 length is 12 residues. The full variable domain, completed using reference TRBV29-1 and TRBJ2-5, is SAVISQKPSRDICQRGTSLTIQCQVDSQVTMMFWYRQQPGQSLTLIATANQGSEATYESGFVIDKFPISRPNLTFSTLTVSNMSPEDSSIYLCSVDGGQETQYFGPGTRLLVL.

The chain has TRBV5-8 and TRBJ2-2, with D perhaps matching TRBD1 (5 bases). CDR3 length: 14 amino acids. Looked up from germline, CDR1 is SGHTS and CDR2 is YDEGEE. V was cut by 0 bases and J by 4 bases, with 7 bases left in between. CDR3 DNA: TGTGCCAGCAGCTTGGAACAGGTCACCGGGGAGCTGTTTTTT. Encoded protein: CASSLEQVTGELFF. Drawing the rest from reference TRBV5-8 and TRBJ2-2, the complete variable domain is EAGVTQSPTHLIKTRGQQATLRCSPISGHTSVYWYQQALGLGLQFLLWYDEGEERNRGNFPPRFSGRQFPNYSSELNVNALELEDSALYLCASSLEQVTGELFFGEGSRLTVL.